Each of the 5 T cell receptor beta chains below was sequenced from the same sample in a study of blood T cell repertoires in COVID-19. Profiling relied on immunoSEQ multiplex PCR, and the TCRdb table lists in-frame clones only, not all of them. The sample gives about 220,000 clones, just under 85% of which show up once; 15% is in the top ten. The sequencing input was PBMCs or T cells enriched from blood (not recorded which). Receptors were obtained from a man in his forties who had recovered from COVID-19.

The chain recombines TRBV24-1 with TRBJ2-4, with TRBD1 matching 9 bases. The germline V gene encodes CDR1 KGHDR and CDR2 SFDVKD. V lost 3 bases and J lost 1; bases outside the gene matches: 0. The CDR3 runs 15 residues. The CDR3 protein is CATSDTGGAKNIQYF. Here the CDR3 DNA reads TGTGCCACCAGTGATACAGGGGGCGCCAAAAACATTCAGTACTTC.

This chain links TRBV5-1 with TRBJ2-1; no firm D call. V was shortened by 0 bases and J by 6 bases, with 7 bases between the two germline ends. Germline CDR1 reads SGHRS; CDR2 reads YFSETQ. The length of the CDR3 is 13 residues. The CDR3 nucleotides are TGCGCCAGCAGCTTGGCCGTCTTCAATGAGCAGTTCTTC. It codes for CASSLAVFNEQFF.

The CDR3 nucleotides are TGTGCCAGCAGCTTGGATCCAGTGATGAACACTGAAGCTTTCTTT. It encodes CASSLDPVMNTEAFF. This sequence joins TRBV5-6 and TRBJ1-1; the D is unclear. Per germline, CDR1 SGHDT and CDR2 YYEEEE. This CDR3 spans 15 amino acids. V dropped 0 bases and J dropped 0 bases, with 9 bases sitting between them.

The genes are TRBV4-3 and TRBJ2-5; 7 bases fit TRBD2. Trimming at V came to 1 base and at J to 5 bases, leaving 7 bases not matched to a gene. The CDR3 runs 15 residues. In germline, CDR1 is LGHNA, CDR2 YSLEER. The CDR3 DNA follows: TGCGCCAGCAGCCAAGGAGCGGGGCCCTGGGAGACCCAGTACTTC. Translated, it gives CASSQGAGPWETQYF.

V is TRBV9 and J is TRBJ2-1; 10 bases are a match to TRBD1. Germline trimming cut 2 bases from V and 5 bases from J; bases unmatched to any gene: 1. The germline V gene encodes CDR1 SGDLS and CDR2 YYNGEE. The CDR3 is made up of 14 amino acids. In nucleotides, the CDR3 is TGTGCCAGCAGCGTGGACAGGGGGGACAATGAGCAGTTCTTC. It is translated as CASSVDRGDNEQFF.